This entry lists 10 T cell receptor beta chains sequenced from one sample in a study of cytomegalovirus exposure and HLA in healthy donors. Amplification used 60 Vbeta primers and 13 Jbeta primers. The data were produced by immunoSEQ multiplex PCR, yet TCRdb's version contains in-frame clones alone and is incomplete. Here the sample spans about 94,000 clones, roughly 75% being singletons. The sample comprised PBMCs. The source of these receptors is a woman aged 60-75 years in good health and CMV-seronegative.

The rearrangement joins TRBV7-2 to TRBJ2-7, with 9 positions matching TRBD2. The V segment lost 5 bases and the J segment 9 bases; nucleotides outside the gene matches: 14. This CDR3 has 15 amino acids. Germline-derived CDR1 and CDR2 are SGHTA and FQGNSA. CDR3 sequence reads: CASSPLTGGGVPQYF. The CDR3 DNA reads TGTGCCAGCAGCCCACTAACGGGCGGGGGGGTTCCGCAGTACTTC. Full variable domain (remainder filled in from reference TRBV7-2 and TRBJ2-7): GAGVSQSPSNKVTEKGKDVELRCDPISGHTALYWYRQSLGQGLEFLIYFQGNSAPDKSGLPSDRFSAERTGGSVSTLTIQRTQQEDSAVYLCASSPLTGGGVPQYFGPGTRLTVT.

This sequence joins TRBV4-3 and TRBJ2-1; 7 bases agree with TRBD2. Germline-derived CDR1 and CDR2 are LGHNA and YSLEER. Trimming took 0 bases from V and 3 from J; bases not matched to a gene: 2. This CDR3 comprises 15 residues. CDR3 protein: CASSQDRGVYNEQFF. CDR3 bases: TGCGCCAGCAGCCAAGACCGGGGGGTCTACAATGAGCAGTTCTTC.

This chain uses TRBV6-5 with TRBJ1-5; a weak D match, TRBD1 (5 bases). Trimming stripped 6 bases from V and 0 bases from J, with 6 bases between. Germline-derived CDR1 and CDR2 are MNHEY and SVGAGI. The CDR3 is made up of 13 amino acids. CDR3 protein: CASSRDSNQPQHF. The CDR3 bases are TGTGCCAGCAGCAGGGATAGCAATCAGCCCCAGCATTTT.

The rearrangement links TRBV18 to TRBJ1-1; TRBD1 matches 9 bases. Germline V CDR1 and CDR2: KGHSH, LQKENI. The junction had 11 bases not matched to a gene; V was cut back by 6 bases and J by 0 bases. The CDR3 covers 17 residues. The chain's CDR3 is CASSPGTGYFMNTEAFF. CDR3 DNA: TGTGCCAGCTCTCCTGGGACAGGGTACTTCATGAACACTGAAGCTTTCTTT. The variable domain in full, completed from reference TRBV18 and TRBJ1-1, reads NAGVMQNPRHLVRRRGQEARLRCSPMKGHSHVYWYRQLPEEGLKFMVYLQKENIIDESGMPKERFSAEFPKEGPSILRIQQVVRGDSAAYFCASSPGTGYFMNTEAFFGQGTRLTVV.

The rearrangement links TRBV4-3 to TRBJ2-3, with 10 bases aligning to TRBD2. Germline CDR1 and CDR2: LGHNA and YSLEER. Losses at the gene ends were 0 bases for V and 0 bases for J; bases not matched to a gene: 6. The CDR3 runs 18 residues. The CDR3 DNA sequence: TGCGCCAGCAGCCAAGATTGGGCTAGCGGGAGTAGCACAGATACGCAGTATTTT. Its protein is CASSQDWASGSSTDTQYF.

This clone was observed once. V and J are TRBV5-6 and TRBJ2-1; 15 bases line up with TRBD2. Germline assignment: CDR1 SGHDT and CDR2 YYEEEE. CDR3 length: 17 amino acids. With 3 bases clipped from V and 7 bases from J, the junction kept 8 bases outside the gene matches. The CDR3 DNA is TGTGCCAGCAGCTACCGGACTAGCGGGAGGGCCAGGAATGAGCAGTTCTTC. This translates into CASSYRTSGRARNEQFF.

This clone has a single count. CDR3 nucleotides: TGTGCCAGCACCCAGGGTTCCTACAATGAGCAGTTCTTC. Translated, it gives CASTQGSYNEQFF. The genes are TRBV7-9 and TRBJ2-1, with D possibly matching TRBD1 (5 bases). V lost 7 bases to trimming and J lost 1 base, with 8 bases between them. The CDR3 contains 13 residues. From germline, CDR1 is SEHNR and CDR2 FQNEAQ (reference sequence).

CDR3 amino acids: CSVLGTGYTDTQYF. The CDR3 DNA sequence: TGCAGCGTCCTCGGGACAGGGTACACAGATACGCAGTATTTT. The chain links TRBV29-1 to TRBJ2-3; TRBD1 agrees at 9 bases. Germline trimming cut 6 bases from V and 2 bases from J; bases unmatched to any gene: 6. Germline V lookup: CDR1 SQVTM, CDR2 ANQGSEA. The CDR3 covers 14 residues.

This clone was seen more than once but under ten times. This rearrangement joins TRBV30 to TRBJ1-2; unclear D gene. Between the trimmed V and J ends, which lost 0 bases and 1 base, there was a span of 3 bases. Germline-derived CDR1 and CDR2 are GTSNPN and SVGIG (reference sequence). The length of the CDR3 is 12 residues. The CDR3, as DNA: TGTGCCTGGAGTGTACATAACTATGGCTACACCTTC. Protein sequence: CAWSVHNYGYTF.

V gene TRBV18 combines with J gene TRBJ1-2; 7 nucleotides match TRBD1. V shed 4 bases, J shed 2 bases, and the junction held 7 bases outside the gene matches. Germline V lookup: CDR1 KGHSH, CDR2 LQKENI. This CDR3 contains 15 residues. The DNA of the CDR3 is TGTGCCAGCTCACACACAACAGGGGTGAACTATGGCTACACCTTC. It codes for CASSHTTGVNYGYTF.